This T cell receptor beta chain was retrieved from a study of CD8 T cells in ankylosing spondylitis. TCRdb reanalysed the 5' RACE reads using MiXCR and keeps one entry per CDR3 protein. The sample consists of under 250,000 distinct CDR3 sequences, around 10% of them appearing once. Germline V gives CDR1 DFQATT, CDR2 SNEGSKA (reference sequence). The CDR3 spans 12 residues. Trimming pared 0 bases from V and 16 bases from J, leaving 16 bases between. The sample holds many counts of this clonotype. The V call is TRBV20-1, the J call TRBJ2-1, with a weak D call TRBD2 (5 bases). Sequencing used blood, either unsorted or a sorted T cell fraction (not recorded which). The TCR comes from a male donor with ankylosing spondylitis or in good health (not recorded which). The CDR3 DNA sequence: TGCAGTGCTAGAGATCGGGCTAGCTGGGCCTTCTTC. It specifies CSARDRASWAFF.